One and the same sample provided the 32 T cell receptor beta chains below, sequenced in a study of blood T cell repertoires in COVID-19. The table came from immunoSEQ multiplex PCR; TCRdb's copy has only in-frame clones and leaves some out. The sample has approximately 180,000 clones, 70% to 90% seen once; the top ten hold more than 2.5%. Sequencing used peripheral blood. The receptors were sampled from a man in his fifties or sixties with acute or convalescent COVID-19.

V is TRBV6-5 and J is TRBJ2-2, with 11 bases lining up with TRBD2. The trim removed 6 bases at V and 7 bases at J, leaving 7 bases unmatched. Germline V gives CDR1 MNHEY, CDR2 SVGAGI. The CDR3 runs to 15 residues. CDR3 amino acids: CASSTSGSGNGELFF. CDR3 in DNA: TGTGCCAGCAGCACTAGCGGGAGCGGTAACGGGGAGCTGTTTTTT.

The genes are TRBV28 and TRBJ1-2; no clear D gene. V was pared by 5 bases and J by 8 bases, with 21 bases between. The CDR3 sequence is 15 residues long. In germline, CDR1 is MDHEN, CDR2 SYDVKM. CDR3 in DNA: TGTGCCAGCAGTCCCTTAACATATCCCAAGGAGGGCTACACCTTC. This translates into CASSPLTYPKEGYTF.

The gene calls are TRBV29-1 and TRBJ2-1, with 7 bases that match TRBD1. Trimming took 5 bases from V and 7 from J; bases not matched to a gene: 8. CDR1 and CDR2 (germline): SQVTM, ANQGSEA. This CDR3 has 13 residues. The CDR3 sequence is CSVNRGHLNEQFF. For the CDR3, the DNA is TGCAGCGTTAACAGGGGCCACTTAAATGAGCAGTTCTTC.

The count of this clone is one. As DNA, the CDR3 is TGTGCCAGCAGCTTAGGCACCCAGGGGGTGGGGAGTGGCTACACCTTC. It specifies CASSLGTQGVGSGYTF. J is TRBJ1-2 and V is TRBV7-9; 7 bases align to TRBD1. This CDR3 region has 16 residues. Germline V gives CDR1 SEHNR, CDR2 FQNEAQ (reference sequence). V dropped 1 base and J dropped 7; count of bases not matched to a gene: 12.

The chain employs TRBV28 and TRBJ1-5; 8 bases line up with TRBD1. J lost 11 bases, V lost 6 bases, and 12 bases had no gene match. Per the germline V gene, CDR1 is MDHEN and CDR2 is SYDVKM. The CDR3 has 14 residues. CDR3 bases: TGTGCCAGCAGGACAGGGGACAAGGTGATATCCCAGCATTTT. Translating gives CASRTGDKVISQHF. Complete variable domain (other parts from reference TRBV28 and TRBJ1-5): DVKVTQSSRYLVKRTGEKVFLECVQDMDHENMFWYRQDPGLGLRLIYFSYDVKMKEKGDIPEGYSVSREKKERFSLILESASTNQTSMYLCASRTGDKVISQHFGDGTRLSIL.

There are a few counts of this clone. This chain connects TRBV7-9 to TRBJ2-3, with D possibly being TRBD1 (6 bases). The germline V gene has CDR1 SEHNR and CDR2 FQNEAQ (reference sequence). The CDR3 consists of 15 residues. The V end lost 1 base, the J end lost 5 bases, and 13 bases lay between the germline ends. The CDR3 nucleotides read TGTGCCAGCAGCTTAGTAACAGGGTTGGTAGATACGCAGTATTTT. This translates into CASSLVTGLVDTQYF.

V gene TRBV12-5 combines with J gene TRBJ2-3, with a possible D match to TRBD1 (6 bases). This CDR3 is built from 13 residues. Trimming took off 3 bases at V and 4 bases at J, with 8 bases between the two ends. Germline-derived CDR1 and CDR2 are LGHNT and FRNRAP. CDR3 sequence reads: CASGFAGADTQYF. In DNA form, the CDR3 reads TGTGCTAGTGGTTTCGCAGGGGCAGATACGCAGTATTTT.

V usage is TRBV28 and J usage is TRBJ1-1; 7 positions agree with TRBD1. This CDR3 is built from 14 residues. Per germline, CDR1 MDHEN and CDR2 SYDVKM. V gave up 6 bases and J gave up 0 bases; unmatched junction bases: 4. The CDR3 sequence is CASRRDRLNTEAFF. The CDR3 bases are TGTGCCAGCAGGCGGGACAGACTGAACACTGAAGCTTTCTTT.

The rearrangement links TRBV27 to TRBJ2-1; D is unclear. Trimming pared 3 bases from V and 6 bases from J, leaving 12 bases between. The CDR3 is 14 residues long. CDR1 MNHEY and CDR2 SMNVEV come from the germline V gene (reference sequence). The CDR3 protein is CASSFTTSGNEQFF. The CDR3 nucleotides read TGTGCCAGCAGTTTCACGACGTCGGGCAATGAGCAGTTCTTC.

V gene TRBV28 combines with J gene TRBJ1-1; unclear D gene. Trimming shortened V by 3 bases and J by 5 bases, and 13 bases separated the two germline ends. In germline, CDR1 is MDHEN, CDR2 SYDVKM. The CDR3 length is 14 residues. Here the CDR3 reads CASSFGPSGTEAFF. The CDR3 DNA sequence: TGTGCCAGCAGTTTCGGCCCGTCAGGAACTGAAGCTTTCTTT.

The rearrangement joins TRBV5-5 to TRBJ1-3; perhaps TRBD1 as D (5 bases). V gave up 1 base and J gave up 1 base, with 12 bases separating them. CDR1 and CDR2 (germline): SGHKS, YYEKEE (reference sequence). CDR3 length equals 16 residues. The CDR3 DNA sequence: TGTGCCAGCAGCTTGATGGGGGGAACTTCTGGAAACACCATATATTTT. Translation: CASSLMGGTSGNTIYF.

The chain couples TRBV7-2 to TRBJ2-7, with 12 positions matching TRBD2. V lost 3 bases and J lost 5; bases outside the gene matches: 5. Germline V gene sequence: CDR1 SGHTA, CDR2 FQGNSA. This CDR3 comprises 15 residues. The CDR3 coding sequence is TGTGCCAGCAGCTTCGACCTAGCGGGAGGGAACGAGCAGTACTTC. Residues: CASSFDLAGGNEQYF.

This clone has just a few counts. The V and J genes are TRBV6-5 and TRBJ2-1, with 9 bases fitting TRBD1. The CDR3 length is 15 residues. Germline V gene lookup returns CDR1 MNHEY and CDR2 SVGAGI. V shed 6 bases, J shed 6 bases, and the junction held 9 bases outside the gene matches. The CDR3 is CASSPGTGLINEQFF. DNA for the CDR3: TGTGCCAGCAGCCCCGGGACAGGGTTGATCAATGAGCAGTTCTTC.

This clone was recorded once. The chain is built from TRBV19 and TRBJ2-2; 7 bases map to TRBD1. Germline CDR1 is LNHDA and CDR2 is SQIVND (reference sequence). Trimming removed 3 bases from V and 0 bases from J; junction bases left unmatched: 4. There are 16 residues in the CDR3. This CDR3 reads CASSILGQSNTGELFF. CDR3 sequence (DNA): TGTGCCAGTAGTATTCTGGGACAGTCGAACACCGGGGAGCTGTTTTTT.

The V call is TRBV5-1, the J call TRBJ2-1; D possibly corresponds to TRBD1 (5 bases). Germline lookup yields CDR1 SGHRS and CDR2 YFSETQ. The CDR3 length is 13 residues. V was trimmed by 5 bases and J by 7 bases, leaving 13 bases between them. CDR3 DNA: TGCGCCAGCAGGCCGGGTCAGGGTAATGAGCAGTTCTTC. It specifies CASRPGQGNEQFF.

Notes on this clone: Relative to the germline gene, one junction end is altered; a read error may explain this. The chain links TRBV3-1 (or the pseudogene TRBV3-2) to TRBJ2-7; TRBD1 agrees at 8 bases. The CDR3 extends over 12 amino acids. Germline CDR1 and CDR2: LGHDT and YNNKEL (reference sequence). The CDR3 loop is CASSQGGTGGFF. DNA for the CDR3: TGTGCCAGCAGCCAAGGCGGCACAGGGGGTTTTTTC.

This clone was seen at least ten times. Other nucleotide sequences in the sample specify the same CDR3. The V call is TRBV5-1, the J call TRBJ1-1, with TRBD1 matching 7 bases. V shed 0 bases, J shed 2 bases, and the junction held 4 bases outside the gene matches. Germline CDR1 is SGHRS and CDR2 is YFSETQ. This CDR3 spans 15 amino acids. The CDR3 spells CASSLGGTVNTEAFF. The CDR3 region has the DNA TGCGCCAGCAGCTTGGGCGGGACAGTAAACACTGAAGCTTTCTTT.

This chain links TRBV27 with TRBJ2-2, with D perhaps matching TRBD2 (6 bases). Germline V gives CDR1 MNHEY, CDR2 SMNVEV (reference sequence). The V end lost 4 bases, the J end lost 4 bases, and 13 bases lay between the germline ends. CDR3 length: 15 residues. This CDR3 reads CASSWIAEGTGELFF. The DNA of the CDR3 is TGTGCCAGCAGTTGGATAGCGGAAGGCACCGGGGAGCTGTTTTTT.

The chain is built from TRBV27 and TRBJ1-1, with 7 bases fitting TRBD1. Germline CDR1 and CDR2: MNHEY and SMNVEV (reference sequence). The junction had 4 bases not matched to a gene; V was cut back by 2 bases and J by 1 base. This CDR3 has 15 amino acids. The CDR3 loop reads CASSLVGGGNTEAFF. Written as DNA, the CDR3 is TGTGCCAGCAGTTTAGTAGGGGGCGGGAACACTGAAGCTTTCTTT.

The genes are TRBV5-6 and TRBJ1-2; tentatively, D is TRBD1 (5 bases). The CDR3 loop spans 14 amino acids. V lost 4 bases and J 3 bases, leaving 13 bases between the germline ends. CDR1 and CDR2 from the germline V gene are SGHDT and YYEEEE. CDR3 bases: TGTGCCAGCAGCCGCACCGCGGGACACTATGGCTACACCTTC. Residues: CASSRTAGHYGYTF.

The rearrangement links TRBV10-3 to TRBJ2-5; maybe TRBD1 (6 bases). This CDR3 region has 16 residues. CDR1 and CDR2 from the germline V gene are ENHRY and SYGVKD. The V end lost 6 bases, the J end lost 7 bases, and 24 bases lay between the germline ends. The CDR3 region is CAISGTLGDTGGTQYF. As DNA, the CDR3 is TGTGCCATCAGCGGAACCCTAGGGGACACCGGAGGGACCCAGTACTTC.

V and J are TRBV12-3 or TRBV12-4 and TRBJ1-1; D is possibly TRBD1 (5 bases). The CDR3 spans 13 residues. Trimming cost V 5 bases and J 2 bases, with 9 bases left between them. The CDR3: CASSEQENTEAFF. Here the CDR3 DNA reads TGTGCCAGCAGTGAACAGGAAAACACTGAAGCTTTCTTT.

This clone was seen only a few times. This chain links TRBV4-3 with TRBJ2-5; tentatively, D is TRBD2 (6 bases). Germline CDR1 and CDR2: LGHNA and YSLEER. The CDR3 runs 13 residues. V gave up 3 bases and J gave up 1 base, with 6 bases separating them. The CDR3 DNA sequence: TGCGCCAGCAGCCAGGGGGGCCAAGAGACCCAGTACTTC. This translates into CASSQGGQETQYF.

The chain employs TRBV7-9 and TRBJ2-7; 9 bases line up with TRBD1. The V gene end was trimmed by 0 bases and the J gene end by 6 bases; junction bases not matched to a gene: 6. The CDR3 sequence is 15 residues long. Germline CDR1 is SEHNR and CDR2 is FQNEAQ (reference sequence). The CDR3 DNA is TGTGCCAGCAGCTTAGCGGGACAGGGTTTTCTCGAGCAGTACTTC. Translation: CASSLAGQGFLEQYF.

The rearrangement joins TRBV4-1 to TRBJ1-4; 7 bases line up with TRBD1. Germline CDR1 reads MGHRA; CDR2 reads YSYEKL. The junction had 14 bases not matched to a gene; V was cut back by 0 bases and J by 7 bases. This CDR3 region has 18 residues. The CDR3 DNA reads as TGCGCCAGCAGCCAAGACATAACCCAGGGGGTTCGGCGTGAAAAACTGTTTTTT. Residues: CASSQDITQGVRREKLFF.

CDR3 sequence reads: CASSLDSGRARETQYF. The CDR3 region has the DNA TGCGCCAGCAGCTTGGATAGCGGGAGGGCCCGAGAGACCCAGTACTTC. The chain recombines TRBV5-1 with TRBJ2-5, with 11 nucleotides matching TRBD2. The CDR3 consists of 16 residues. Unmatched junction bases numbered 5, after V lost 0 bases and J lost 4 bases. The germline CDR1 and CDR2 sequences are SGHRS and YFSETQ.

The rearrangement uses TRBV9 and TRBJ1-2; maybe TRBD1 (6 bases). V was cut by 3 bases and J by 9 bases, with 21 bases left in between. This CDR3 contains 15 residues. Germline lookup yields CDR1 SGDLS and CDR2 YYNGEE. CDR3 sequence: CASSGRTVTTPRYTF. The CDR3 DNA reads as TGTGCCAGCAGCGGTAGGACAGTGACTACCCCCCGCTACACCTTC.

The chain joins TRBV30 to TRBJ1-5, with 7 bases identical to TRBD1. The CDR3 has 13 residues. Germline CDR1 GTSNPN, CDR2 SVGIG (reference sequence). V gave up 4 bases and J gave up 7 bases; unmatched junction bases: 7. CDR3 sequence: CAWTGTANQPQHF. Here the CDR3 DNA reads TGTGCCTGGACCGGGACAGCCAACCAGCCCCAGCATTTT.

This clone appeared a few times. The V gene is TRBV2, the J gene TRBJ1-6, with D unresolved. The germline V gene encodes CDR1 SNHLY and CDR2 FYNNEI. Deletions cut 7 bases from V and 5 bases from J, with 9 bases between. The CDR3 is 13 residues long. CDR3: CASTSQNNSPLHF. DNA of the CDR3: TGTGCCAGCACTAGCCAGAATAATTCACCCCTCCACTTT.

This chain links TRBV5-4 with TRBJ1-2; TRBD1 agrees at 8 bases. V shed 4 bases and J 4 bases; nucleotides not matched to a gene: 9. CDR3 size: 15 residues. The germline V gene has CDR1 SGHNT and CDR2 YYREEE (reference sequence). The CDR3 region is CASSPARGPFYGYTF. The CDR3 region has the DNA TGTGCCAGCAGCCCTGCCAGGGGGCCTTTCTATGGCTACACCTTC. The whole variable domain, remainder taken from reference TRBV5-4 and TRBJ1-2, is ETGVTQSPTHLIKTRGQQVTLRCSSQSGHNTVSWYQQALGQGPQFIFQYYREEENGRGNFPPRFSGLQFPNYSSELNVNALELDDSALYLCASSPARGPFYGYTFGSGTRLTVV.

The rearrangement uses TRBV9 and TRBJ2-2, with TRBD1 as a possible D gene (6 bases). Trimming left V 4 bases short and J 4 bases short, with 14 bases between. This CDR3 has 15 amino acids. CDR1 SGDLS and CDR2 YYNGEE come from the germline V gene. This CDR3 is CASSRGGATTGELFF. The CDR3, as DNA: TGTGCCAGCAGCCGAGGGGGAGCGACCACCGGGGAGCTGTTTTTT.

Points on this clone: Different DNA sequences within this sample yield the same CDR3. The chain combines TRBV28 with TRBJ1-1, with 7 bases fitting TRBD1. The CDR3 has 12 residues. Trimming took 4 bases from V and 8 from J; bases not matched to a gene: 4. Germline V lookup: CDR1 MDHEN, CDR2 SYDVKM. For the CDR3, the DNA is TGTGCCAGCAGTTCTCGGACAGGAGAAGCTTTCTTT. Amino acid sequence: CASSSRTGEAFF.